By frequency in the sample, the clone carrying this T cell receptor beta chain is medium-sized. Its cognate antigen is unknown. The treatment here: roughly 10-day PBMC culture with coronavirus spike peptide pools or control peptides (ViraFEST assay). The sample is drawn from a study of vaccination and CD4 T cells after COVID-19. Study background: Recovered patients in the cohort numbered six men and four women, two of them Hispanic. The peptides that stimulated the cells were overlapping spike peptides from SARS-CoV-2, HCoV-NL63, HCoV-OC43 and HCoV-229E.

Per the germline V gene, CDR1 is MNHNS and CDR2 is SASEGT. The CDR3 has 13 amino acids. Trimming took off 6 bases at V and 8 bases at J, with 16 bases between the two ends. The Oncomine TCR Beta short-read assay sequenced DNA from cultured CD4+ T cells. A single record per CDR3 protein comes from TCRdb applying MiXCR to the PCR reads. The profile shows fewer than 10,000 distinct CDR3 sequences, 61% of them singletons. The J gene is TRBJ1-2, the V gene TRBV6-1; D gene uncertain. The receptor's source is a human donor with COVID-19. Sequenced material: cultured CD4+ T cells from blood, taken after SARS-CoV-2 vaccination. CDR3 coding DNA: TGTGCCAGCAGGGCGCGCCCTATGCGAGGCTACACCTTC. It is translated as CASRARPMRGYTF.